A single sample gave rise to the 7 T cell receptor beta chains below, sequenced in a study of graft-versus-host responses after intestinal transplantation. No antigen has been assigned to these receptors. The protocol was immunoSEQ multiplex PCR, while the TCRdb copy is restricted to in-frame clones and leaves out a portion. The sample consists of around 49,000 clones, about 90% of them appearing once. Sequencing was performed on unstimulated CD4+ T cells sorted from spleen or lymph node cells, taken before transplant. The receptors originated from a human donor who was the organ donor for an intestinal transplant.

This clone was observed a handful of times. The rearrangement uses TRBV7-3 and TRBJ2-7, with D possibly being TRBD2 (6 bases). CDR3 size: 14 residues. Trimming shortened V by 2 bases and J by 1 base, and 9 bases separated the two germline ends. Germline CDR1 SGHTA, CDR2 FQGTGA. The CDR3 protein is CASSLVAGSYEQYF. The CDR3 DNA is TGTGCCAGCAGCTTAGTTGCGGGGTCCTACGAGCAGTACTTC.

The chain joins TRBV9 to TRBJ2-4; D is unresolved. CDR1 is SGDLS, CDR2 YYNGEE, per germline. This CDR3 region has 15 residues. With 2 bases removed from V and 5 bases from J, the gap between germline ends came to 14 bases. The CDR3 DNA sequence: TGTGCCAGCAGCGTTCATCCAGGATTCGAAAACATTCAGTACTTC. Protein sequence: CASSVHPGFENIQYF.

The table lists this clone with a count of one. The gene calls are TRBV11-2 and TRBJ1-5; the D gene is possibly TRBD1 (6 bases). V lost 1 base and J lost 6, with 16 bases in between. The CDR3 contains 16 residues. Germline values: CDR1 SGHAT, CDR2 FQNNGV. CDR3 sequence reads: CASSLGEGESGQPQHF. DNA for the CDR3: TGTGCCAGCAGCTTAGGTGAGGGGGAGAGTGGTCAGCCCCAGCATTTT.

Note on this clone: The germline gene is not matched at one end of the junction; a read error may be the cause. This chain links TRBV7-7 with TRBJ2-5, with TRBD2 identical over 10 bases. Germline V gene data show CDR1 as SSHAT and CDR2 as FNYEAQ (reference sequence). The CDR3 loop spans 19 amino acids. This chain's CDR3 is CASSPRGRAGGRLEETQYF. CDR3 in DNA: TGTGCTAGCAGCCCACGGGGTCGAGCGGGAGGGCGTTTGGAAGAGACCCAGTACTTC.

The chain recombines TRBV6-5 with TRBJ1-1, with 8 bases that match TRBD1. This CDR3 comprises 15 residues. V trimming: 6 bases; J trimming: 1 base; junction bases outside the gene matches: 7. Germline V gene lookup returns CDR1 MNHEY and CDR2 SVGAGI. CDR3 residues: CASRDPGTGNTEAFF. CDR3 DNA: TGTGCCAGCAGAGACCCGGGGACAGGGAACACTGAAGCTTTCTTT.

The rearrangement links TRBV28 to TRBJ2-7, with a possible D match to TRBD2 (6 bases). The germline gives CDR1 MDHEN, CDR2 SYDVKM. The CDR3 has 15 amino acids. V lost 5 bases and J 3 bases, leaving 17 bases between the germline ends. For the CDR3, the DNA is TGTGCCAGCAGTCCCAGTTCGGGAGAGGGCTACGAGCAGTACTTC. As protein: CASSPSSGEGYEQYF.

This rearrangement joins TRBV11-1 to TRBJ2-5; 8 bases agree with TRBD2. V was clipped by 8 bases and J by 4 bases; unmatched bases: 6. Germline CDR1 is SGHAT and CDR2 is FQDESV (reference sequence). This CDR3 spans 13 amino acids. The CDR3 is CASAGGGPETQYF. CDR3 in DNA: TGTGCCAGCGCGGGGGGAGGTCCAGAGACCCAGTACTTC.